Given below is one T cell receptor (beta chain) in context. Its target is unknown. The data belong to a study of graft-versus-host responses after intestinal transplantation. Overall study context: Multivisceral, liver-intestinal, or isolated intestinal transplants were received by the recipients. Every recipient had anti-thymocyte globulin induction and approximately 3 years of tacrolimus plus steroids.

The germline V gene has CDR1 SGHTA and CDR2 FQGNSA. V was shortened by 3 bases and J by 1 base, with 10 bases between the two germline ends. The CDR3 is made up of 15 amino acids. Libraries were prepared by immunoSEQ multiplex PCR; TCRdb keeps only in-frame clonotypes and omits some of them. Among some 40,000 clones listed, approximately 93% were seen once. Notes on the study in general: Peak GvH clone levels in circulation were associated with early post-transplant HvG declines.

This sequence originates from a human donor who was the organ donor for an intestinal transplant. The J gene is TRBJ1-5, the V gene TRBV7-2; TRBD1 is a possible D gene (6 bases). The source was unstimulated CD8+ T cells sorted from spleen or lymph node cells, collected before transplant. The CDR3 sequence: CASSLSQGSNQPQHF. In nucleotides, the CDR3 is TGTGCCAGCAGCTTGAGTCAGGGGAGCAATCAGCCCCAGCATTTT.